This TCR beta chain is from a study of blood T cell repertoires in COVID-19. About the study: Acute and convalescent COVID-19 samples came from the United States, Italy and Spain. PBMCs, B-cell-depleted T cells, or T cells provided the cDNA or gDNA that made up the material.

The CDR3 runs to 15 residues. With V trimmed by 9 bases and J by 0 bases, 7 bases remained unmatched. Per the original methods: Reference gene primer amplification gave nucleated cell count estimates. Libraries were prepared by immunoSEQ multiplex PCR; TCRdb keeps only in-frame clonotypes and omits some of them. V and J calls and clone size follow that table, whereas D and trimming were derived from the DNA. The data contain hundreds of thousands of clones, about 87% of them seen just once; the ten biggest clones take up about 0.91%. Source material: peripheral blood. The chain links TRBV23-1 to TRBJ2-4; 8 bases line up with TRBD2. TRBV23-1 falls under the ORF class, with uncertain function. This sequence originates from a man aged 18-30 years with COVID-19, enrolled during active disease. The CDR3 nucleotides read TGCGCCAGTCGGGGGGGACACCTAGCCAAAAACATTCAGTACTTC. Its translation is CASRGGHLAKNIQYF.